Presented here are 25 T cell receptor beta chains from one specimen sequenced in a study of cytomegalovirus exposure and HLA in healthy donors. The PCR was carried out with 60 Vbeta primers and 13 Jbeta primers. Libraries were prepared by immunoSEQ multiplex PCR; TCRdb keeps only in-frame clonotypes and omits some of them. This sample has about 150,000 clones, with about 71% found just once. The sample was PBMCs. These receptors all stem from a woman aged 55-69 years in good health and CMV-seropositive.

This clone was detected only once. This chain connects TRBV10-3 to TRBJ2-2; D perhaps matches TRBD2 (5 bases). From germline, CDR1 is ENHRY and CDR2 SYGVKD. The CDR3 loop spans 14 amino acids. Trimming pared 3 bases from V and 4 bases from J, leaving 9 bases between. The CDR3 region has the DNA TGTGCCATCAGTGATGTGGGGAGCACCGGGGAGCTGTTTTTT. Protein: CAISDVGSTGELFF.

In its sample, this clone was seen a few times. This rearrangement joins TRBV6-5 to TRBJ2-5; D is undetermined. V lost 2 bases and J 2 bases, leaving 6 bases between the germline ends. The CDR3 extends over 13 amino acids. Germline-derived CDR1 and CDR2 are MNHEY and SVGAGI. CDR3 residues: CASSYGSQETQYF. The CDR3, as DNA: TGTGCCAGCAGTTACGGCAGTCAAGAGACCCAGTACTTC.

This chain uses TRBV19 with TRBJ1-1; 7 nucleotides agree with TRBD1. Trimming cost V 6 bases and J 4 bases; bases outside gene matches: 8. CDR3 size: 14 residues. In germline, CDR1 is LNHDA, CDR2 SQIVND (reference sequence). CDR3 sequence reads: CASRITGVGTEAFF. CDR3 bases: TGTGCCAGTAGGATTACAGGGGTTGGCACTGAAGCTTTCTTT.

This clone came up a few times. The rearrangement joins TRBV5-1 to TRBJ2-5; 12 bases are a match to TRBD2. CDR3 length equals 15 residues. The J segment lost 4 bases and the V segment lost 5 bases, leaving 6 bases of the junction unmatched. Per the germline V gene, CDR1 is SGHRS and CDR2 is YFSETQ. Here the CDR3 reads CASSPSGREGETQYF. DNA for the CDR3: TGCGCCAGCAGTCCTAGCGGGAGGGAGGGAGAGACCCAGTACTTC.

The CDR3 spells CASSEAGGSSQPQHF. CDR3 nucleotides: TGTGCCAGCAGTGAAGCCGGCGGGAGTTCTCAGCCCCAGCATTTT. V and J are TRBV2 and TRBJ1-5, with D unresolved. The CDR3 is 15 amino acids. The V end was cut by 0 bases, the J end by 6 bases, with 12 bases between. The germline V gene encodes CDR1 SNHLY and CDR2 FYNNEI.

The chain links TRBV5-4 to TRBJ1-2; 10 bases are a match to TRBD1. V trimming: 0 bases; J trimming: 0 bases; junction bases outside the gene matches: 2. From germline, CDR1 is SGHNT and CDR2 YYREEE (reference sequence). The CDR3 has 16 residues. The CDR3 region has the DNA TGTGCCAGCAGCTTGGAGGGGACAGGGGCTAACTATGGCTACACCTTC. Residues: CASSLEGTGANYGYTF.

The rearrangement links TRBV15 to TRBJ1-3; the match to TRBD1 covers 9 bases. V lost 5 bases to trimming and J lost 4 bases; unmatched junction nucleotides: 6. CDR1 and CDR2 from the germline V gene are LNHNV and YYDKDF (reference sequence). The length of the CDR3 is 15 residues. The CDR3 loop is CATSVDRGIGNTIYF. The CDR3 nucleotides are TGTGCCACCAGCGTAGACAGGGGGATCGGAAACACCATATATTTT.

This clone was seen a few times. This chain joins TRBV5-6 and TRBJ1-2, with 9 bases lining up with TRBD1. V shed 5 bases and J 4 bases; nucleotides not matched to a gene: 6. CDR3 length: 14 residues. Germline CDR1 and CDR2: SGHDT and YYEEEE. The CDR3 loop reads CASSPDRGSYGYTF. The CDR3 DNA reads TGTGCCAGCAGTCCCGACAGGGGGTCCTATGGCTACACCTTC.

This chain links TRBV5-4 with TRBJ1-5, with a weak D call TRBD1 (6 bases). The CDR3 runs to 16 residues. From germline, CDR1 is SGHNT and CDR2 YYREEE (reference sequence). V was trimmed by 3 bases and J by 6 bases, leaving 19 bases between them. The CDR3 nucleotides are TGTGCCAGCAGCTGGGGCGGATCGGGGGGCAGTCAGCCCCAGCATTTT. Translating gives CASSWGGSGGSQPQHF.

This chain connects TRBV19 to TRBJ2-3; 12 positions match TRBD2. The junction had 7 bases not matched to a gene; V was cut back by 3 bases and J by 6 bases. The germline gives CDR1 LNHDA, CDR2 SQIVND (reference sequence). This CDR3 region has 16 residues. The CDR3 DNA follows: TGTGCCAGTAGTATGTTCGGACTAGCGGGAAAGGATACGCAGTATTTT. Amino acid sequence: CASSMFGLAGKDTQYF.

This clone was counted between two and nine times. The DNA of the CDR3 is TGTGCCACCAACCGGTCCCCGAGCTCTGGAAACACCATATATTTT. Protein sequence: CATNRSPSSGNTIYF. The chain carries TRBV6-1 and TRBJ1-3; D not resolved. The length of the CDR3 is 15 residues. From germline, CDR1 is MNHNS and CDR2 SASEGT. The ends were cut back, 10 bases at V and 0 bases at J, with 16 bases in the middle.

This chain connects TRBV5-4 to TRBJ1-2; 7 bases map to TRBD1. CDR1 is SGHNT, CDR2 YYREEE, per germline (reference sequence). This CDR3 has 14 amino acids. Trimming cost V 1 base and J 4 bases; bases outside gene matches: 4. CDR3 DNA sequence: TGTGCCAGCAGCTTGTTTGACAGGGCCTATGGCTACACCTTC. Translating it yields CASSLFDRAYGYTF.

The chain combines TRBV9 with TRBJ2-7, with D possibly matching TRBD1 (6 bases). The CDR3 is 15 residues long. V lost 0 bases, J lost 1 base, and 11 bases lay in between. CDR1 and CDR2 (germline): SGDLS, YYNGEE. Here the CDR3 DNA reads TGTGCCAGCAGCGTAGGGACAGTTGGATCCTACGAGCAGTACTTC. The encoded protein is CASSVGTVGSYEQYF.

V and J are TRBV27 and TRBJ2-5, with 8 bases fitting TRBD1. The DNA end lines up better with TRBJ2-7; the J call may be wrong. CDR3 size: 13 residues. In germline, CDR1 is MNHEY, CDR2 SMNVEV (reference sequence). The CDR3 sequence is CASSRQGSYEQYF. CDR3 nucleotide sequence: TGTGCCAGCAGCAGACAGGGGTCCTACGAGCAGTACTTC.

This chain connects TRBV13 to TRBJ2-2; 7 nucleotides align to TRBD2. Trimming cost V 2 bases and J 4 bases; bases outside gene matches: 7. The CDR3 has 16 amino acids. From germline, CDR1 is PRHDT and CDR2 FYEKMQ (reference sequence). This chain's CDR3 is CASSLSLAVLTGELFF. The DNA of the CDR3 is TGTGCCAGCAGCTTATCGCTAGCGGTCCTCACCGGGGAGCTGTTTTTT. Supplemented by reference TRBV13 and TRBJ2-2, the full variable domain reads AAGVIQSPRHLIKEKRETATLKCYPIPRHDTVYWYQQGPGQDPQFLISFYEKMQSDKGSIPDRFSAQQFSDYHSELNMSSLELGDSALYFCASSLSLAVLTGELFFGEGSRLTVL.

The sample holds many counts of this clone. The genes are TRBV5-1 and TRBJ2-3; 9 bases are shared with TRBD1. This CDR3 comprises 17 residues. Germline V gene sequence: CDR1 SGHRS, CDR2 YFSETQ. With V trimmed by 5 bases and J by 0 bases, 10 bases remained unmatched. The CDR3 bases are TGCGCCAGCAGTAAAGGGACAGGGACCACTAGCACAGATACGCAGTATTTT. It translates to CASSKGTGTTSTDTQYF.

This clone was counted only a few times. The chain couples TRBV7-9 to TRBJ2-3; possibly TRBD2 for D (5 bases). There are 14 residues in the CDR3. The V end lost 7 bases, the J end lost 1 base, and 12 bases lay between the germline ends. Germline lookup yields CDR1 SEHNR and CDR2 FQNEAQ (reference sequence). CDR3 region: CASTVLGGTDTQYF. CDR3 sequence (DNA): TGTGCCAGCACCGTATTGGGAGGCACAGATACGCAGTATTTT.

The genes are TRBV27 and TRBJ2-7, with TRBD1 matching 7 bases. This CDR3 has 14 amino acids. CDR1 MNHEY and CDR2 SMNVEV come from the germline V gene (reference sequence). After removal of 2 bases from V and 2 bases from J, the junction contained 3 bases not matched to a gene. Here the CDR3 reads CASSLGTDTYEQYF. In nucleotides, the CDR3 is TGTGCCAGCAGTTTAGGGACAGATACCTACGAGCAGTACTTC.

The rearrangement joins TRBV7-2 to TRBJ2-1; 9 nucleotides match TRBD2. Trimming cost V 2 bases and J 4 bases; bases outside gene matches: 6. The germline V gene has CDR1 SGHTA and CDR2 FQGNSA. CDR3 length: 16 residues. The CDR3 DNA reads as TGTGCCAGCAGCTTAAGCGCTAGCGGGATTTACAATGAGCAGTTCTTC. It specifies CASSLSASGIYNEQFF. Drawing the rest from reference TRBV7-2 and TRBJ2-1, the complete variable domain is GAGVSQSPSNKVTEKGKDVELRCDPISGHTALYWYRQSLGQGLEFLIYFQGNSAPDKSGLPSDRFSAERTGGSVSTLTIQRTQQEDSAVYLCASSLSASGIYNEQFFGPGTRLTVL.

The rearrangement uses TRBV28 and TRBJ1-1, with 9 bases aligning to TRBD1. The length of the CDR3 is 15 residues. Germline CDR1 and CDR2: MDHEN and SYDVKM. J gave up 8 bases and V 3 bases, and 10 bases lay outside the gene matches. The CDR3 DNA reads TGTGCCAGCAGTTTGGAGGACAGGGGCTCTTTGGAAGCTTTCTTT. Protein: CASSLEDRGSLEAFF.

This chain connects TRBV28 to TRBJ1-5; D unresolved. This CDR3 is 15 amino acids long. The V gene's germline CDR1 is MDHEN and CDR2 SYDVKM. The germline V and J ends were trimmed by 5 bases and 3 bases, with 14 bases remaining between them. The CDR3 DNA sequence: TGTGCCAGCAGTAACCGGCGGGAACCCAATCAGCCCCAGCATTTT. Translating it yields CASSNRREPNQPQHF.

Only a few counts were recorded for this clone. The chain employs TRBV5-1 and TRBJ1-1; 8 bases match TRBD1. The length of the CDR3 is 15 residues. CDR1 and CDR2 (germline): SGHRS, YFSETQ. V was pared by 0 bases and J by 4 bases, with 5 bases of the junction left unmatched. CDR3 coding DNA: TGCGCCAGCAGCTTGGCCCCGGGGACAGGCACTGAAGCTTTCTTT. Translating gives CASSLAPGTGTEAFF.

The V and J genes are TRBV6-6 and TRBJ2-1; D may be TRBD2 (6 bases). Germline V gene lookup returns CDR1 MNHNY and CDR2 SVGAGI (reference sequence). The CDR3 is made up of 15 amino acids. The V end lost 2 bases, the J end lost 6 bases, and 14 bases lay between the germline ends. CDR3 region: CASSYAGPHLNEQFF. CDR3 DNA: TGTGCCAGCAGTTACGCGGGGCCGCACCTCAATGAGCAGTTCTTC.

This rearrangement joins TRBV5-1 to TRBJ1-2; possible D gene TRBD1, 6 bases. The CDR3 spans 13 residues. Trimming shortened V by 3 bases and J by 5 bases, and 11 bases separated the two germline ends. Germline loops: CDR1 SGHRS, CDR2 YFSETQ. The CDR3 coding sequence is TGCGCCAGCAGCTGGGACATCGATTATGGCTACACCTTC. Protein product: CASSWDIDYGYTF.

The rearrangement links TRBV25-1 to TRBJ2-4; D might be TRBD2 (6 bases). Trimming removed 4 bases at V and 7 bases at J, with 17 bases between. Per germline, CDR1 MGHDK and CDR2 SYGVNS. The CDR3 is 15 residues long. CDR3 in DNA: TGTGCCAGCAGTGGGGGGGATGGAACTATGAACATTCAGTACTTC. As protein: CASSGGDGTMNIQYF.